The entry below gives a single TCR beta chain sequence along with its context. CDR1 LGHDT and CDR2 YNNKEL come from the germline V gene (reference sequence). Trimming removed 4 bases from V and 6 bases from J; junction bases left unmatched: 3. CDR3 size: 14 residues. This sample was taken from a study of blood T cell repertoires in COVID-19. Sequencing was performed with immunoSEQ multiplex PCR; in TCRdb, only in-frame clones are kept and a portion is missing. The table has roughly 250,000 clones, around 85% seen once. What was sequenced was PBMCs or T cells enriched from blood (not recorded which). This TCR derives from a woman in her 40s with acute COVID-19. The rearrangement joins TRBV3-1 (or the pseudogene TRBV3-2) to TRBJ2-1, with TRBD2 matching over 10 bases. The CDR3, as DNA: TGTGCCAGCAGCCCGGGACTAGCGTTCAATGAGCAGTTCTTC. This sequence encodes CASSPGLAFNEQFF.